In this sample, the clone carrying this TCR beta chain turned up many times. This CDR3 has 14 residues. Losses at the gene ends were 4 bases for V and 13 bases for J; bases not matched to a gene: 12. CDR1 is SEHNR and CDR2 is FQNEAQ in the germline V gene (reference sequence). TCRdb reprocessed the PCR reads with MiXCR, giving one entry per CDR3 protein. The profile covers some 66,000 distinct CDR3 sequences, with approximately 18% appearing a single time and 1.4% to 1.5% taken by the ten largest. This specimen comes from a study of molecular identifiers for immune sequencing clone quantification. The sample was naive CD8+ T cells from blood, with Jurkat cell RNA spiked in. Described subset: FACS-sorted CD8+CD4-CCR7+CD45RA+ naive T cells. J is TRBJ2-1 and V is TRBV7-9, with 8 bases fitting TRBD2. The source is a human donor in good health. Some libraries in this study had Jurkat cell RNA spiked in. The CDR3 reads CASSSYRASGYQFF. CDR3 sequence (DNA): TGTGCCAGCAGCTCCTACAGGGCTAGCGGGTATCAGTTCTTC.